This passage covers 8 T cell receptor beta chains from one sample sequenced in a study of shared clonotypes between healthy human individuals. TCRdb's copy holds only in-frame clones and misses some; the assay was immunoSEQ multiplex PCR. The table includes some 530,000 clones, 60% to 80% detected once. The specimen sequenced was PBMCs. The receptors originated from a woman in her 40s in good health. Some clones in this sample may be carry-over from other donors' samples.

In this sample, this clone turned up many times. This sample also contains other DNA sequences that code for the same CDR3. The V and J genes are TRBV5-1 and TRBJ2-7, with 7 bases that match TRBD1. This CDR3 region has 17 residues. CDR1 and CDR2 (germline): SGHRS, YFSETQ. V was pared by 2 bases and J by 0 bases, with 11 bases of the junction left unmatched. In DNA form, the CDR3 reads TGCGCCAGCAGCTTAACCTTCCAAGGGGGCGGCTCCTACGAGCAGTACTTC. This encodes CASSLTFQGGGSYEQYF.

Notes on this clone: A much larger clone lies a single base off, so this may be a read error. Distinct nucleotide sequences in the sample also encode this CDR3. The V call is TRBV28, the J call TRBJ1-2; D is possibly TRBD1 (5 bases). Looked up from germline, CDR1 is MDHEN and CDR2 is SYDVKM. This CDR3 has 14 residues. The CDR3 DNA follows: TGTGCCAGCTATTCCGGGACGCCGAACTATGGCTACACCTTT. Protein product: CASYSGTPNYGYTF.

The genes are TRBV4-3 and TRBJ2-1; D remains ambiguous. The CDR3 covers 12 residues. CDR1 is LGHNA and CDR2 is YSLEER in the germline V gene. Trimming removed 3 bases from V and 8 bases from J, with 8 bases in between. The CDR3 loop is CASSQVGDEQFF. The CDR3, as DNA: TGCGCCAGCAGCCAGGTTGGGGATGAGCAGTTCTTC.

This chain uses TRBV6-6 with TRBJ1-4; possible D gene TRBD1, 5 bases. Germline CDR1 is MNHNY and CDR2 is SVGAGI (reference sequence). The CDR3 contains 15 residues. V was trimmed by 3 bases and J by 8 bases, leaving 16 bases between them. The CDR3: CASSYYSPGSEKLFF. CDR3 coding DNA: TGTGCCAGCAGTTATTACTCCCCAGGGTCGGAAAAACTGTTTTTT.

This chain uses TRBV27 with TRBJ2-7; the D gene could be TRBD1 or TRBD2 (5 bases each). V lost 4 bases and J 4 bases, leaving 11 bases between the germline ends. This CDR3 has 13 amino acids. Per germline, CDR1 MNHEY and CDR2 SMNVEV (reference sequence). The CDR3 loop is CASSSGTEYEQYF. The CDR3 coding sequence is TGTGCCAGCAGTTCTGGGACGGAGTACGAGCAGTACTTC.

V usage is TRBV28 and J usage is TRBJ2-3, with D hard to call. The germline V and J ends were trimmed by 6 bases and 0 bases, with 10 bases remaining between them. Germline values: CDR1 MDHEN, CDR2 SYDVKM. The CDR3 runs 14 residues. CDR3 in amino acids: CASRLMESTDTQYF. In nucleotides, the CDR3 is TGTGCCAGCAGGCTCATGGAGAGCACAGATACGCAGTATTTT.

The chain links TRBV19 to TRBJ2-7; no definite D call. The CDR3 contains 14 residues. Looked up from germline, CDR1 is LNHDA and CDR2 is SQIVND (reference sequence). Trimming took 1 base from V and 4 from J, leaving 11 bases between them. The CDR3 coding sequence is TGTGCCAGTAGTATAGGATCGGGTGTGTACGAGCAGTACTTC. Its translation is CASSIGSGVYEQYF. The full variable domain, completed using reference TRBV19 and TRBJ2-7, is DGGITQSPKYLFRKEGQNVTLSCEQNLNHDAMYWYRQDPGQGLRLIYYSQIVNDFQKGDIAEGYSVSREKKESFPLTVTSAQKNPTAFYLCASSIGSGVYEQYFGPGTRLTVT.

The chain uses TRBV28 and TRBJ2-1, with D tentatively TRBD1 (5 bases). The CDR3 spans 14 residues. The V end lost 3 bases, the J end lost 5 bases, and 11 bases lay between the germline ends. CDR1 MDHEN and CDR2 SYDVKM come from the germline V gene. The CDR3: CASSLPPGNNEQFF. The DNA for the CDR3 is TGTGCCAGCAGTTTGCCCCCAGGGAACAATGAGCAGTTCTTC.